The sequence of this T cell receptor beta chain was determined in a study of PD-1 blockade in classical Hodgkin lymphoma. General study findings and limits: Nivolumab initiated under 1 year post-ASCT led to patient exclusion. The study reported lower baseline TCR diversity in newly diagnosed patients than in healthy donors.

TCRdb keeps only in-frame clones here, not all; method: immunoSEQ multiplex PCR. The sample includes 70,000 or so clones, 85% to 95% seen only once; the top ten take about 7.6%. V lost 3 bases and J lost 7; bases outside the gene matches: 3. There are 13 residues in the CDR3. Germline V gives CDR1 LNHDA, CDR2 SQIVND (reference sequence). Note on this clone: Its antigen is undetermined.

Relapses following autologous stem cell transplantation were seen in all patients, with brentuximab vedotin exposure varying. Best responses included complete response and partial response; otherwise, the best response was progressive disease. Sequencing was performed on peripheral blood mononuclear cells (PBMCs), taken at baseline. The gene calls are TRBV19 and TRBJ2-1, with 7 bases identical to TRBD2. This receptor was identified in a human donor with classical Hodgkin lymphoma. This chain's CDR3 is CASSISGMNEQFF. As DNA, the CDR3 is TGTGCCAGTAGTATCAGCGGGATGAATGAGCAGTTCTTC.